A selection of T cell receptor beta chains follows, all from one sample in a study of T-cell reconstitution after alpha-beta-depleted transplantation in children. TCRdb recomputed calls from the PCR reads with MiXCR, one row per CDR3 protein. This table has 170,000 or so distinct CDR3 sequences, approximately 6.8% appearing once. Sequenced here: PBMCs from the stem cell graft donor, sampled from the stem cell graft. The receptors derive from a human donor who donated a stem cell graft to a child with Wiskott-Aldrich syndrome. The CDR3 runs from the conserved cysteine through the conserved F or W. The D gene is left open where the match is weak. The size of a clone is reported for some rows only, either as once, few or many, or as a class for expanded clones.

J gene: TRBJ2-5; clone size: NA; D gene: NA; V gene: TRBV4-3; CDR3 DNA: TGCGCCAGCAGCCAAGGAGACGGAGGAGAGACCCAGTACTTC; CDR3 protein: CASSQGDGGETQYF
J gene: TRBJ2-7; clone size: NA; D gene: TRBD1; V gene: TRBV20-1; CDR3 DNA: TGCAGTGCTAGAGAAGCCCCGGGACAGGGGGCAAGGAGCTCCTACGAGCAGTACTTC; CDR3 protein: CSAREAPGQGARSSYEQYF
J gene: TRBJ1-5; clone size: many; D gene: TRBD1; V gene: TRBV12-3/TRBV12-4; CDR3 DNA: TGTGCCAGCAGTTTTAAGTCGCTCGGGGACAGAGGAGAGCCCCAGCATTTT; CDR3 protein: CASSFKSLGDRGEPQHF
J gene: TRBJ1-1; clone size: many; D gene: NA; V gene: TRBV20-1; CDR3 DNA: TGCAGTGCTAGACCCAGTGGGCGTTCGGGTGAAGCTTTCTTT; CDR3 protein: CSARPSGRSGEAFF
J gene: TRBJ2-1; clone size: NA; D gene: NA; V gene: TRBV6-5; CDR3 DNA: TGTGCCAGCAGTTACTCGAGGGGGAGTGGGATTTCCTCCTACAATGAGCAGTTCTTC; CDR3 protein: CASSYSRGSGISSYNEQFF
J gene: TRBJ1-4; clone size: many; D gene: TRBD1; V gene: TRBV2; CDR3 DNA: TGTGCCAGCAGGGGACAGGGTGGTCCTGAAAAACTGTTTTTT; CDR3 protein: CASRGQGGPEKLFF
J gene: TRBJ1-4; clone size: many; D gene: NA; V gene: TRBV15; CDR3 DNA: TGTGCCACCAGAGACCTCGCAGGCATTAATGAAAAACTGTTTTTT; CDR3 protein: CATRDLAGINEKLFF
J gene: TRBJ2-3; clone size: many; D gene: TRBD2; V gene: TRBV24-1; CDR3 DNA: TGTGCCACCAGTGAACATAGCGGGAGGGGCACAGATACGCAGTATTTT; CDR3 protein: CATSEHSGRGTDTQYF
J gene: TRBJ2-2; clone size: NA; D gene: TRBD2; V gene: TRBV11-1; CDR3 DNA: TGTGCCAGCAGCTTGGGACTAGCGGCGCTAACGAACACCGGGGAGCTGTTTTTT; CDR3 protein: CASSLGLAALTNTGELFF
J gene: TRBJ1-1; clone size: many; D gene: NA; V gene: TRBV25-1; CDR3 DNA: TGTGCCAGCAGTGAGGCGGCTAAAGCTTTCTTT; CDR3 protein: CASSEAAKAFF
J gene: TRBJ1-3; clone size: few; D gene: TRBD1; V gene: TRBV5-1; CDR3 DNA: TGCGCCAGCAGCGTATCACAGGGGGCTAGTGGAAACACCATATATTTT; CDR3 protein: CASSVSQGASGNTIYF
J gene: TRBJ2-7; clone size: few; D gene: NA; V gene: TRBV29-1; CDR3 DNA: TGCAGCGTTACGGGGACATACTACGAGCAGTACTTC; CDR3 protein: CSVTGTYYEQYF
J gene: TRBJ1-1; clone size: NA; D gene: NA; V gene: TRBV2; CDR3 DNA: TGTGCCAGCAGTGAACTTAACAGGGTCTGGGCTGAAGCTTTCTTT; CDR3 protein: CASSELNRVWAEAFF
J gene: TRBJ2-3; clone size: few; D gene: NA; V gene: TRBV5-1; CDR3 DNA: TGCGCCAGCGCCCCCCTGGTTAGCACAGATACGCAGTATTTT; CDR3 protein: CASAPLVSTDTQYF
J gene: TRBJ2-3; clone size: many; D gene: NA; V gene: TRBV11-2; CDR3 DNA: TGTGCCAGCAGCTTATTAGGGGGGGCCGGCACAGATACGCAGTATTTT; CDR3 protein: CASSLLGGAGTDTQYF
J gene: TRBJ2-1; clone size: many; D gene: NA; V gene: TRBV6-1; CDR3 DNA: TGTGCCAGCAGTGGGTCAGGGTGGTACAATGAGCAGTTCTTC; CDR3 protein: CASSGSGWYNEQFF
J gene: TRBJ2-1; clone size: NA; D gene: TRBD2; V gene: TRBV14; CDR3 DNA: TGTGCCAGCAGCCCCCTCGCGGGAGGTCGGGAGCAGTTCTTC; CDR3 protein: CASSPLAGGREQFF
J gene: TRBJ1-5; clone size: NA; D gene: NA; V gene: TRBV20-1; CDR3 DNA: TGCAGTGCTGCAGGGAGACTGCGGAATCAGCCCCAGCATTTT; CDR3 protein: CSAAGRLRNQPQHF
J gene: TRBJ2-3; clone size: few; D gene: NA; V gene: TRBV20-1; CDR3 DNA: TGCAGTGCTCTAGAACTGGGGGGCACAGATACGCAGTATTTT; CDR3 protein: CSALELGGTDTQYF
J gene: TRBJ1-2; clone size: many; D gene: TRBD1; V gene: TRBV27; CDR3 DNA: TGTGCCAGCAGTTTGGTCGATCGACAGGGGCTCGGTGGCTACACCTTC; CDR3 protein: CASSLVDRQGLGGYTF
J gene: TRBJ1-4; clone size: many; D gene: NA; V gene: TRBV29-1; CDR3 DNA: TGCAGCGGGAGAGGGGGGCATAATGAAAAACTGTTTTTT; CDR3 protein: CSGRGGHNEKLFF
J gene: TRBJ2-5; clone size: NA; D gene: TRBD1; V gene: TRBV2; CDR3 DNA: TGTGCCAGCAGTGTGGGGACAGGGTTTTCGGTGAGAGAGACCCAGTACTTC; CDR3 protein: CASSVGTGFSVRETQYF
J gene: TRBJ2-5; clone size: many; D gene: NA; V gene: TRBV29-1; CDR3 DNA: TGCAGCGTTGAAGGGCAGGGAGGTTTTTACTTC; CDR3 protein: CSVEGQGGFYF
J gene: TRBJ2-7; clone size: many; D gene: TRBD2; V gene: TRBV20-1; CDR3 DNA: TGCAGTGCTAACCTCCTAGCGGGGGACCACAAATACTCGGCCCACGGGCCCGGGCAGTACTTC; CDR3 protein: CSANLLAGDHKYSAHGPGQYF
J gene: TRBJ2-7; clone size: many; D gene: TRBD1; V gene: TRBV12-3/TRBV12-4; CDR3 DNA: TGTGCCAGCAGTCCCGGGACAGGGATCGAGCAGTACTTC; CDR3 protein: CASSPGTGIEQYF
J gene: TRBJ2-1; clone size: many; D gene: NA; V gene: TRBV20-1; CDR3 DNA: TGCAGTGCTAGAGCCCCTTTTGGACGCGCCTACAATGAGCAGTTCTTC; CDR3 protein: CSARAPFGRAYNEQFF
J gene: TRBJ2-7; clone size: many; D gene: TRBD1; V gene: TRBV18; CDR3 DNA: TGTGCCAGCTCACCCCCAGGGGGCTACTCCTACGAGCAGTACTTC; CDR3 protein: CASSPPGGYSYEQYF
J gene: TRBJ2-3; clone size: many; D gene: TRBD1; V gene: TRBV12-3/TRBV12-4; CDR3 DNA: TGTGCCAGCAGCCTCAGGACAGGGAGCACAGATACGCAGTATTTT; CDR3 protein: CASSLRTGSTDTQYF
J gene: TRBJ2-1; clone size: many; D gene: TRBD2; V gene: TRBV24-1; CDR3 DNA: TGTGCCACCAGTGATTTGGCCCCGGGTGGAAGCGGGAGGGCCACTGAGCAGTTCTTC; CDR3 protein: CATSDLAPGGSGRATEQFF
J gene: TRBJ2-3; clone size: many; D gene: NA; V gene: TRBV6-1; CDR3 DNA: TGTGCCAGCAGTATTCTGTCTAGCGGACAGGATACGCAGTATTTT; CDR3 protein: CASSILSSGQDTQYF
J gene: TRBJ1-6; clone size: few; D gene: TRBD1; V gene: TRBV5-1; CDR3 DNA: TGCGCCAGCAGACGGACAGGGGGCAAGGATTCACCCCTCCACTTT; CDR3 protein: CASRRTGGKDSPLHF
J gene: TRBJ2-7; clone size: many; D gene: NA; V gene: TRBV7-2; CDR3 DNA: TGTGCCAGCAGCTTAGCGAGGACTACATACTACGAGCAGTACTTC; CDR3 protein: CASSLARTTYYEQYF
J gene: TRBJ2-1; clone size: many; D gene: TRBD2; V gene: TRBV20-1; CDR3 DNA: TGCAGTGCTAAGGCGGGGGGATTTAATGAGCAGTTCTTC; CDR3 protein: CSAKAGGFNEQFF
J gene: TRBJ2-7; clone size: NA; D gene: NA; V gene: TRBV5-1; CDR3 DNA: TGCGCCAGCAGCTTGGTGGAGGTCGGGGACTACGAGCAGTACTTC; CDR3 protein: CASSLVEVGDYEQYF
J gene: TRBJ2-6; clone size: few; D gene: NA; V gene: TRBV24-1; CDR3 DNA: TGTGCCACCAGTGATCCTAGGACTGGGGCCAACGTCCTGACTTTC; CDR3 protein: CATSDPRTGANVLTF
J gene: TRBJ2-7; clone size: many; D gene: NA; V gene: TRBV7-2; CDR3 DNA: TGTGCCAGCAGTCATGACGGATCGAATGCCTACGAGCAGTACTTC; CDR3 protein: CASSHDGSNAYEQYF
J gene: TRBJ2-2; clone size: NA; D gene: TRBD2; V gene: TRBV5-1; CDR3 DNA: TGCGCCAGCAGCAGACTAGGGAGCGGGGGGGAGCTGGTTTTT; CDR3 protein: CASSRLGSGGELVF
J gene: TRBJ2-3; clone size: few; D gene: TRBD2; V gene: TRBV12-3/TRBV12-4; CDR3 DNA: TGTGCCAGCAGTCCGGGAGGACTACCAGGCGAGGGTACGCAGTATTTT; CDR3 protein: CASSPGGLPGEGTQYF
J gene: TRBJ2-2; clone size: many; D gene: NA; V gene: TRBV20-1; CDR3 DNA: TGCAGTGCCACGCGGGACACCGGGGAGCTGTTTTTT; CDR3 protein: CSATRDTGELFF
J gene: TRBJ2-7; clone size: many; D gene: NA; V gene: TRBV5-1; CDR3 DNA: TGCGCCAGCAGCACCCTGGGGACACCTTCCTACGAGCAGTACTTC; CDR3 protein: CASSTLGTPSYEQYF
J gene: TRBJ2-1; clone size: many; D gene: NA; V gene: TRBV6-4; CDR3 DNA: TGTGCCAGCAGTGACTCAGGCCTAGCGAGCAATGAGCAGTTCTTC; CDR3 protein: CASSDSGLASNEQFF
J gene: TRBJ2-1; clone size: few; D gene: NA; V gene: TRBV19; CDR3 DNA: TGTGCCAGTAGTATAGCCCTCCTAAGGAACAATGAGCAGTTCTTC; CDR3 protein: CASSIALLRNNEQFF